This T cell receptor beta chain was identified in a study of siplizumab effects on memory and regulatory T cells. Notes on the study in general: Among mappable alloreactive CD4+ clones, the Treg-derived fraction averaged around 66% with siplizumab versus 25% to 30% in controls.

V lost 6 bases to trimming and J lost 6 bases, with 11 bases between them. The germline V gene encodes CDR1 MNHEY and CDR2 SVGAGI. CDR3 size: 13 residues. Details on this clone: Its specificity is not known.

Produced via immunoSEQ multiplex PCR; TCRdb's table is partial and in-frame only. The sample contains about 97,000 clones, about 90% of which appear only once. The chain uses TRBV6-5 and TRBJ2-2; D gene unclear. The TCR sequence derives from a human donor in good health. Sequencing used non-Treg CD4+ T cells sorted from blood. The CDR3 loop reads CASSRSVSGELFF. As DNA, the CDR3 is TGTGCCAGCAGCCGCTCTGTATCCGGGGAGCTGTTTTTT.